This TCR beta chain was captured in a study of blood T cell repertoires in COVID-19. Across the study: Some COVID-19 samples were acute and others convalescent; all came from the United States, Italy and Spain.

In terms of age and location, participants ranged from roughly 18 to 90 years and lived in about two dozen US areas. In the original processing: Reference gene primer amplification in the assay estimated nucleated cell counts. TCRdb's table, derived via immunoSEQ multiplex PCR, lists solely in-frame clones and lacks some. V, J and clone size were drawn from that table, and D and trimming were deduced from the DNA. Here the sample spans fewer than 500,000 clones, around 87% being singletons. With 5 bases removed from V and 0 bases from J, the gap between germline ends came to 10 bases. Germline CDR1 and CDR2: SNHLY and FYNNEI. The CDR3 runs 14 residues.

The sample consisted of PBMCs or T cells enriched from blood (not recorded which). The chain employs TRBV2 and TRBJ2-5, with D perhaps TRBD1 (5 bases). The clonotype comes from a woman under 30 who had recovered from COVID-19. Written as DNA, the CDR3 is TGTGCCAGCAGTCCCACAGGTGACCAAGAGACCCAGTACTTC. Its translation: CASSPTGDQETQYF. The entire variable domain, with the rest obtained from reference TRBV2 and TRBJ2-5, is as follows: EPEVTQTPSHQVTQMGQEVILRCVPISNHLYFYWYRQILGQKVEFLVSFYNNEISEKSEIFDDQFSVERPDGSNFTLKIRSTKLEDSAMYFCASSPTGDQETQYFGPGTRLLVL.